This TCR beta chain was documented in a study of blood T cell repertoires in COVID-19. Study-level information: Sources were T cells, B-cell-depleted T cells, or PBMCs; the material itself was cDNA or gDNA.

V was pared by 2 bases and J by 4 bases, with 11 bases between. The CDR3 length is 14 residues. Looked up from germline, CDR1 is PRHDT and CDR2 is FYEKMQ (reference sequence). In the original analysis: Scientists estimated how many nucleated cells there were by amplifying reference gene primers. The table came from immunoSEQ multiplex PCR; TCRdb's copy has only in-frame clones and leaves some out. V, J and clone size were drawn from that table, and D and trimming were deduced from the DNA. The table has roughly 210,000 clones, approximately 90% seen once. The sample comprised peripheral blood. This sequence was found in an older man with acute or convalescent COVID-19. The gene calls are TRBV13 and TRBJ1-2, with D perhaps matching TRBD1 (6 bases). As DNA, the CDR3 is TGTGCCAGCAGCTTACAGGGGTTCGCCTATGGCTACACCTTC. This encodes CASSLQGFAYGYTF.